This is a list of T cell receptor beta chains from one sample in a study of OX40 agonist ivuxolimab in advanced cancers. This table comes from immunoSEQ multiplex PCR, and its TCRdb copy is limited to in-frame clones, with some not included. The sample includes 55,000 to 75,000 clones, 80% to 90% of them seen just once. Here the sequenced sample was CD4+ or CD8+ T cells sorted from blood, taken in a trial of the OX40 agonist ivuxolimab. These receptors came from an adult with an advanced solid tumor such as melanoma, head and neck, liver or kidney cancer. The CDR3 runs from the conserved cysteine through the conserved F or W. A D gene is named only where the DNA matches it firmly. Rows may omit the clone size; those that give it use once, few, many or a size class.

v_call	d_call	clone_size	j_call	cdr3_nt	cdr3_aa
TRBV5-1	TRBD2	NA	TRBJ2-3	TGCGCCAGCACCTTGGGGAGGCTAGCGGGAGGGCCTGGAGATACGCAGTATTTT	CASTLGRLAGGPGDTQYF
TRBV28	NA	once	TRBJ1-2	TGTGCTATCATGGTCACAATGCCTAACTATGGCTACACCTTC	CAIMVTMPNYGYTF
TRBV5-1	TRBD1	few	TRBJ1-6	TGCGCCAGCAGCTTGGCCGGGACAGGATGGGATTCACCCCTCCACTTT	CASSLAGTGWDSPLHF
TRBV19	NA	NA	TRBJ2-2	TGTGCCAGTAGTATAGTAGGGCCCGGGGAGCTGTTTTTT	CASSIVGPGELFF
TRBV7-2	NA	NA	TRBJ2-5	TGTGCCAGCAGCTTGGGGGGCGAGGAGACCCAGTACTTC	CASSLGGEETQYF
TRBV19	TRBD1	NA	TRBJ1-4	TGTGCCAGTAACATCTGGCGGCAGGGGGCGGATTGGACAACTAATGAAAAACTGTTTTTT	CASNIWRQGADWTTNEKLFF
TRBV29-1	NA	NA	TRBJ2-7	TGCAGCGTGTCGGGGGACCGCTACGAGCAGTACTTC	CSVSGDRYEQYF
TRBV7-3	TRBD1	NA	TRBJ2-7	TGTGCCAGCAGTTCCGGGACAGGGGGCGAGCAGTACTTC	CASSSGTGGEQYF
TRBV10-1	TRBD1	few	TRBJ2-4	TGCGCCAGCAGTCCCAGGGGGAATGGCAAAAACATTCAGTACTTC	CASSPRGNGKNIQYF
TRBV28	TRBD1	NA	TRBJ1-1	TGTGCCAGCAGTTCGGGACAGGGTGACACTGAAGCTTTCTTT	CASSSGQGDTEAFF
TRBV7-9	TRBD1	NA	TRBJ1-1	TGTGCCAGCAGCTTAGTCGGGACAGTCTTAATGAACACTGAAGCTTTCTTT	CASSLVGTVLMNTEAFF
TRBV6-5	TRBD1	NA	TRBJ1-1	TGTGCCAGCAGTCTTCGACAGGGGACTGAAGCTTTCTTT	CASSLRQGTEAFF
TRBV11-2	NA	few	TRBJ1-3	TGTGCCAGCAGCTCGACAGTCTCTGGAAACACCATATATTTT	CASSSTVSGNTIYF
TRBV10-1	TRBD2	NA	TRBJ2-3	TGCGCCAGCAGTTCAGGGACTAGCGGGAGGGCAGATACGCAGTATTTT	CASSSGTSGRADTQYF
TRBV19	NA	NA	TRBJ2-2	TGTGCCAGTAGTACCCACGCAGGGCGGAACACCGGGGAGCTGTTTTTT	CASSTHAGRNTGELFF
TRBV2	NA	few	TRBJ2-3	TGTGCCAGCAGTGAAGCGCGAGAACCTAGCACAGATACGCAGTATTTT	CASSEAREPSTDTQYF
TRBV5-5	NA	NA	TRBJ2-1	TGTGCCAGCAGCACACGGGGGGCGAGCCCCAATGAGCAGTTCTTC	CASSTRGASPNEQFF
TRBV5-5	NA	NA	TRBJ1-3	TGTGCCAGCAGTCGAGGACCTGGAAACACCATATATTTT	CASSRGPGNTIYF
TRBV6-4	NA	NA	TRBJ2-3	TGTGCCAGCAGTGTGGGTCAGGGAGATACGCAGTATTTT	CASSVGQGDTQYF
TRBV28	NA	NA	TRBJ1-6	TGTGCCAGCAGTACAGGGAATAATTCACCCCTCCACTTT	CASSTGNNSPLHF
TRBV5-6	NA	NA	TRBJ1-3	TGTGCCAGCAGCTTGGTTACTACCTCTGGAAACACCATATATTTT	CASSLVTTSGNTIYF
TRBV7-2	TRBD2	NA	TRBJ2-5	TGTGCCAGCAGCTTCCAAGCGGGGGCCCAAGAGACCCAGTACTTC	CASSFQAGAQETQYF
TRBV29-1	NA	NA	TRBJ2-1	TGCAGCGTTGCCCGGGACATTCCCTACAATGAGCAGTTCTTC	CSVARDIPYNEQFF
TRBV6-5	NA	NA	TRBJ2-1	TGTGCCAGCAGTAGACCAGGGAATGAGCAGTTCTTC	CASSRPGNEQFF
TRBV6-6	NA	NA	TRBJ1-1	TGTGCCAGCAGTTACTCGAGGCAGCAGAACACTGAAGCTTTCTTT	CASSYSRQQNTEAFF
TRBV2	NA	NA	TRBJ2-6	TGTGCCAGTGGACAGAGCTCTGGGGCCAACGTCCTGACTTTC	CASGQSSGANVLTF
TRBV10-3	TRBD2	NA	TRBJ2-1	TGTGCCATCAGTGAGCCGAGGACTAGCGGGAGCGGCAATGAGCAGTTCTTC	CAISEPRTSGSGNEQFF
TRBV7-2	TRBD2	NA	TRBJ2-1	TGTGCCAGCAGCTCTAGCGGGGGCTCCTACAATGAGCAGTTCTTC	CASSSSGGSYNEQFF
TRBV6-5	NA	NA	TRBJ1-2	TGTGCCAGCAGTTACGCGGGGGCAGGGACCTATGGCTACACCTTC	CASSYAGAGTYGYTF
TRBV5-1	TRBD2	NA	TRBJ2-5	TGCGCCAGCAGCTTGGGAGCTAGCGGGGAGGAGACCCAGTACTTC	CASSLGASGEETQYF
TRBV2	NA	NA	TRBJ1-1	TGTGCCAGCAAAGTAGACCGACTGAACACTGAAGCTTTCTTT	CASKVDRLNTEAFF
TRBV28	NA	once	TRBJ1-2	TGTGCCAGCAGTTCGGGATCCAACAGCGTCTATGGCTACACCTTC	CASSSGSNSVYGYTF
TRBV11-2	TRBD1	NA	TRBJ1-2	TGTGCCAGCAGCACATACAGGGGACAAAACTATGGCTACACCTTC	CASSTYRGQNYGYTF
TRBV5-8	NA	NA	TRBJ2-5	TGTGCCAGCAGCGGAGGAAGGTGGACAGAAGAGACCCAGTACTTC	CASSGGRWTEETQYF
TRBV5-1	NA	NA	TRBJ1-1	TGCGCCAGCAGCCCGGGAGGGGGGCCGCGGACTGAAGCTTTCTTT	CASSPGGGPRTEAFF
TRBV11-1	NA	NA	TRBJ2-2	TGTGCCAGCAGCTTTGCGGGGTCTCCAGTCGGGGAGCTGTTTTTT	CASSFAGSPVGELFF
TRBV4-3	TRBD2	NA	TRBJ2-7	TGCGCCAGCAGCCAAGATAACCCAGCGGGAGGCTGGGCCGAGCAGTACTTC	CASSQDNPAGGWAEQYF
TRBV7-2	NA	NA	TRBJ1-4	TGTGCCAGCAGCTTAACGGTCCTGGAAAAACTGTTTTTT	CASSLTVLEKLFF
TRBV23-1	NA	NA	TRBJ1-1	TGCGCCAGCAGTCAAATCCGGGATAACACTGAAGCTTTCTTT	CASSQIRDNTEAFF
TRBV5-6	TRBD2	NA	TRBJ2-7	TGTGCCAGCAGCTCCGCCGGACTAGCGAGGATCTACGAGCAGTACTTC	CASSSAGLARIYEQYF
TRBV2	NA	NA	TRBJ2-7	TGTGCCAGCAGGGAAAGACGGACCTACGAGCAGTACTTC	CASRERRTYEQYF
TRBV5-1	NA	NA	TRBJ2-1	TGCGCCAGCAGCCCTCCCCCGACGGGTGAGCAGTTCTTC	CASSPPPTGEQFF
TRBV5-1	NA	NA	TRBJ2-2	TGCGCCAGCAGCTTGGAAGTAGGGACCGGGGAGCTGTTTTTT	CASSLEVGTGELFF
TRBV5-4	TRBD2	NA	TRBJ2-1	TGTGCCAGCAGCACGGACGGGGGGGGAGGTAATGAGCAGTTCTTC	CASSTDGGGGNEQFF
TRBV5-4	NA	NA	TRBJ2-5	TGTGCCAGCAGCCCTTCAGGGTCCCCCCAAGAGACCCAGTACTTC	CASSPSGSPQETQYF
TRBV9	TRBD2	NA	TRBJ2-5	TGTGCCAGCAGCGTAGATGTCGGGGGGACTCAAGAGACCCAGTACTTC	CASSVDVGGTQETQYF
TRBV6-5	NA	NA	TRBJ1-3	TGTGCCAGCAGACCAGACAGGCACTCTGGAAACACCATATATTTT	CASRPDRHSGNTIYF
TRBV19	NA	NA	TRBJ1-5	TGTGCCAGTAGTATGGGACGTAGCAATCAGCCCCAGCATTTT	CASSMGRSNQPQHF
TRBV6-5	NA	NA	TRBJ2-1	TGTGCCAGCACCGACGGTGGGGGGAGGCACAATGAGCAGTTCTTC	CASTDGGGRHNEQFF
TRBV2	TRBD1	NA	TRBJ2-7	TGTGCCAGCGCCGGGACAGGGGTACCCTACGAGCAGTACTTC	CASAGTGVPYEQYF
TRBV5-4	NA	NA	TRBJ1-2	TGTGCCAGCAGCTCATACAGGGTAGACTATGGCTACACCTTC	CASSSYRVDYGYTF
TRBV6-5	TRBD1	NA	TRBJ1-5	TGTGCCAGCAGTTCCCCAGGGGGATATAGCAATCAGCCCCAGCATTTT	CASSSPGGYSNQPQHF
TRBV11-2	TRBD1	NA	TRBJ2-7	TGTGCCACCTCAGGGACAGGGGTGTTGCAGTACTTC	CATSGTGVLQYF
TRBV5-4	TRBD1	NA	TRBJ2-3	TGTGCCAGCAGCACCCGGGACAGGGGCACAGATACGCAGTATTTT	CASSTRDRGTDTQYF
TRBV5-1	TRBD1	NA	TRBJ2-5	TGCGCCAGCAGCTTGGCGGGGACAGGGTTTTCAGGTTCGGAGACCCAGTACTTC	CASSLAGTGFSGSETQYF